The rows below give T cell receptor beta chains drawn from one sample of a study of blood T cells in healthy people across ages. TCRdb redid the calling of the 5' RACE reads with MiXCR, one entry per CDR3 protein. This table holds some 940,000 distinct CDR3 sequences, about 27% found once. The sample was also reused in another study, on T cells of mothers and their children.

Material for sequencing was blood. The source is a woman aged 35 to 49 in good health. Each CDR3 is given with its conserved first and last residue. Each record gives: clone size, D gene, V gene, J gene, CDR3 DNA, CDR3 protein. A D gene is named only where the DNA matches it firmly. Size values are once, few and many counts, or a class for expanded clones, and some rows have none.

NA	TRBD1	TRBV7-2	TRBJ1-4	TGTGCCGGCAGCCTATGGACAGGGGAAGAAAAACTGTTTTTT	CAGSLWTGEEKLFF
NA	NA	TRBV18	TRBJ1-4	TGTGCCAGCTCACCCCTACAGTATGAAAAACTGTTTTTT	CASSPLQYEKLFF
few	TRBD1	TRBV28	TRBJ1-2	TGTGCCACCTCTTTCTCCGGGACAGGGGTGGTTGGCTACACCTTC	CATSFSGTGVVGYTF
few	TRBD2	TRBV5-1	TRBJ2-7	TGCGCCAGCAGCTTGAACCCCGGGACTAGGACCTACGAGCAGTACTTC	CASSLNPGTRTYEQYF
once	NA	TRBV7-2	TRBJ1-1	TGTGCCAGCAGCCCTATCGGGGGGAAGGGTAAAGCTTTCTTT	CASSPIGGKGKAFF
many	TRBD2	TRBV7-2	TRBJ2-7	TGTGCCAGCAGCTTAGCCCTAGCGGTAGCCTACGAGCAGTACTTC	CASSLALAVAYEQYF
NA	TRBD1	TRBV20-1	TRBJ2-2	TGCAGTGCTGGACAGGGTTACACCGGGGAGCTGTTTTTT	CSAGQGYTGELFF
NA	NA	TRBV10-3	TRBJ1-2	TGTGCCATCAGTGAAAGGCAGATCTATGGCTACACCTTC	CAISERQIYGYTF
NA	TRBD1	TRBV28	TRBJ2-3	TGTGCCAGCAGTTGGGGACAGTTTAGCACAGATACGCAGTATTTT	CASSWGQFSTDTQYF
few	TRBD2	TRBV20-1	TRBJ2-3	TGCAGTTCTAGGCCGACTAGCGGCACAGATACGCAGTATTTT	CSSRPTSGTDTQYF
few	NA	TRBV6-6	TRBJ2-4	TGTGCCAGCAGTCCGATAGGGGGGTTTAGCAAAAACATTCAGTACTTC	CASSPIGGFSKNIQYF
many	NA	TRBV18	TRBJ2-7	TGTGCCAGCTCACCACAAGGGGCAACCCTCTACGAGCAGTACTTC	CASSPQGATLYEQYF
NA	TRBD2	TRBV12-3/TRBV12-4	TRBJ2-3	TGTGCCAGCAGCCAAACTAGCGATGCTAGCACAGATGTGCAATATTTT	CASSQTSDASTDVQYF
NA	NA	TRBV18	TRBJ1-1	TGTGCCAGCTCACCGTCTGCGTCTGTCAATGGAGCTTTCTTT	CASSPSASVNGAFF
many	TRBD1	TRBV12-3/TRBV12-4	TRBJ2-7	TGTGCCAGCAGACAGGGGGCTTCCTACGAGCAGTACTTC	CASRQGASYEQYF
NA	TRBD1	TRBV14	TRBJ2-3	TGTGCCAGCAGCCAAGTGAACAGGGGGAAAGATACGCAGTATTTT	CASSQVNRGKDTQYF
many	TRBD1	TRBV7-3	TRBJ2-7	TGTGCCAGCAGCCTGGACAGGGCTTCGCCCTACGAGCAGTACTTC	CASSLDRASPYEQYF
many	NA	TRBV5-6	TRBJ2-1	TGTGCCAGCAGCCCAGGGAGTAATGAGCAGTTCTTC	CASSPGSNEQFF
NA	NA	TRBV5-5	TRBJ1-3	TGTGCCAGCAGCTTGGCCGGCATCGGTGGAAACACCATATATTTT	CASSLAGIGGNTIYF
few	NA	TRBV20-1	TRBJ1-5	TGCAGTGCTCCCCCGGGGCCTAGCAATCAGCCCCAGCATTTT	CSAPPGPSNQPQHF
few	NA	TRBV29-1	TRBJ2-3	TGCAGCGTTGAAGGCCCCGATACGCAGTATTTT	CSVEGPDTQYF
NA	TRBD1	TRBV7-2	TRBJ2-2	TGTGCCAGCAGCTTATACGGGACAGGGGGGACCGGGGAGCTGTTTTTT	CASSLYGTGGTGELFF
many	NA	TRBV9	TRBJ2-5	TGTGCCAGCAGCTATACTAGCACGGACATGGGTACCCAGTACTTC	CASSYTSTDMGTQYF
few	TRBD1	TRBV20-1	TRBJ1-2	TGCAGTGCTAGAGACGCAGGGGGTGGTGGCTACACCTTC	CSARDAGGGGYTF
few	TRBD1	TRBV28	TRBJ1-3	TGTGCCAGCAGTCCAACGGGACAGCGGATCACCATATATTTT	CASSPTGQRITIYF
few	NA	TRBV11-1	TRBJ2-5	TGTGCCAGCAGCTTAGTGGGTTTCGGGGAGACCCAGTACTTC	CASSLVGFGETQYF
few	NA	TRBV28	TRBJ2-7	TGTGCCAGCAGTTTAGAGATCAATCGGGGGGAGCAGTACTTC	CASSLEINRGEQYF
NA	TRBD1	TRBV15	TRBJ2-5	TGTGCCACCAGCAGAGCCCCCGGGACAGCCCGGGAGACCCAGTACTTC	CATSRAPGTARETQYF
few	NA	TRBV6-5	TRBJ1-1	TGTGCCAGCAAGCCCGGACCCATGAACACTGAAGCTTTCTTT	CASKPGPMNTEAFF
NA	TRBD2	TRBV7-2	TRBJ2-3	TGTGCCAGCAGCCCAGGGACTAGCGGGGGGCAAGACGATATAGATACGCAGTATTTT	CASSPGTSGGQDDIDTQYF
few	NA	TRBV7-9	TRBJ1-4	TGTGCCAGCAGCAACGGAACTAATGAAAAACTGTTTTTT	CASSNGTNEKLFF
NA	NA	TRBV20-1	TRBJ2-4	TGCAGTGCCTCCGGGTGGGGGTCCTTCTCAGCCAAAAACATTCAGTACTTC	CSASGWGSFSAKNIQYF
many	TRBD1	TRBV7-2	TRBJ1-2	TGTGCCAGCAGCCCCCGAGGGGGCTCCTATGGCTACACCTTC	CASSPRGGSYGYTF
few	NA	TRBV12-3/TRBV12-4	TRBJ2-5	TGTGCCGGCACCCAGAGGGGATGGGAGACCCAGTACTTC	CAGTQRGWETQYF
few	NA	TRBV12-3/TRBV12-4	TRBJ1-5	TGTGCCAGCACGGCGGAGGTTAGATATCAGCCCCAGCATTTT	CASTAEVRYQPQHF
NA	NA	TRBV20-1	TRBJ1-5	TGCAGTGCTAGAGATGGGGGGGCAGGAAGCCAGCCCCAGCATTTT	CSARDGGAGSQPQHF
many	TRBD2	TRBV20-1	TRBJ2-3	TGCAGTGCTAGAGATAGAAGGACTAGCCGTACAGATACGCAGTATTTT	CSARDRRTSRTDTQYF
NA	NA	TRBV5-1	TRBJ2-3	TGCGCCAGCAGCTTGGGGGGAGCCGAGGGAGTGACAGATACGCAGTATTTT	CASSLGGAEGVTDTQYF
many	TRBD1	TRBV27	TRBJ2-7	TGTGCCACCTCCCAGGGGGTCTCCTACGAGCAGTACTTC	CATSQGVSYEQYF
many	TRBD1	TRBV29-1	TRBJ2-1	TGCAGCCTGAGACAGGGAACCTACAATGAGCAGTTCTTC	CSLRQGTYNEQFF
NA	TRBD1	TRBV20-1	TRBJ1-5	TGCAGTGCTAGAGGGGAGAGGGGGCGACGCAATCAGCCCCAGCATTTT	CSARGERGRRNQPQHF
NA	TRBD1	TRBV28	TRBJ1-6	TGTGCCAGCAGTTCCAAGACAGGGTCGTATTCACCCCTCCACTTT	CASSSKTGSYSPLHF
few	NA	TRBV10-3	TRBJ2-1	TGTGCCATCAGTGAGGGTAGCGGTTACTACAATGAGCAGTTCTTC	CAISEGSGYYNEQFF
few	NA	TRBV5-1	TRBJ2-7	TGCGCCAGCAGCCTGTCGGGGCGCGAGCAGTACTTC	CASSLSGREQYF
NA	TRBD1	TRBV10-2	TRBJ2-3	TGCGCCAGCATCGACCGAGGGGGCTTAGGGGGCACAGATACGCAGTATTTT	CASIDRGGLGGTDTQYF
many	TRBD1	TRBV27	TRBJ1-2	TGTGCCAGCAGTTTAGGGGAAGGGGGCCTCTATGGCTACACCTTC	CASSLGEGGLYGYTF
NA	NA	TRBV5-1	TRBJ2-7	TGCGCCAGCAGCGCCAACAGGGAAACCCACGAGCAGTACTTC	CASSANRETHEQYF
NA	TRBD1	TRBV7-8	TRBJ2-1	TGTGCCAGCAGCCCGAACCGGGACAGCTACAATGAGCAGTTCTTC	CASSPNRDSYNEQFF
many	TRBD2	TRBV7-2	TRBJ2-7	TGTGCCAGCAGCTTAGGCGGGGGGCTTTTCTACGAGCAGTACTTC	CASSLGGGLFYEQYF
NA	NA	TRBV5-1	TRBJ2-1	TGCGCCAGCAGCTACGGGCTGGATTCCTACAATGAGCAGTTCTTC	CASSYGLDSYNEQFF
many	NA	TRBV12-3/TRBV12-4	TRBJ1-3	TGTGCCAGCACCGTCGAGAGGGCCTCTGGAAACACCATATATTTT	CASTVERASGNTIYF
once	TRBD2	TRBV19	TRBJ2-1	TGTGCCAGTAGTCGTTATACCGGGACTAGCGGCTACAATGAGCAGTTCTTC	CASSRYTGTSGYNEQFF
NA	NA	TRBV20-1	TRBJ1-2	TGCAGTGCCATCGGACAAGTTTATGGCTACACCTTC	CSAIGQVYGYTF
NA	NA	TRBV28	TRBJ1-5	TGTGCCAGCAGTTTACATTCAGGGGCGAGGGCTCAGCCCCAGCATTTT	CASSLHSGARAQPQHF
few	NA	TRBV20-1	TRBJ2-3	TGCAGTGCCCAGGAGTGGGATACGCAGTATTTT	CSAQEWDTQYF